These 5 T cell receptor beta chains originate from one sample sequenced in a study of cytomegalovirus exposure and HLA in healthy donors. Amplification used 60 Vbeta primers and 13 Jbeta primers. Sequenced by immunoSEQ multiplex PCR; TCRdb stores in-frame clones only, minus some. The repertoire holds 90,000 or so clones, with 82% as singletons. The material sequenced was PBMCs. Receptor source: a man aged 45-60 years in good health and CMV-seronegative.

The chain carries TRBV28 and TRBJ2-7, with TRBD2 identical over 11 bases. Per germline, CDR1 MDHEN and CDR2 SYDVKM. V lost 1 base, J lost 5 bases, and 4 bases stayed unmatched. The length of the CDR3 is 15 residues. The chain's CDR3 is CASSLFVTSGNEQYF. In DNA, the CDR3 is TGTGCCAGCAGTTTATTTGTGACTAGCGGGAACGAGCAGTACTTC. The full variable domain, rest sourced from reference TRBV28 and TRBJ2-7, is DVKVTQSSRYLVKRTGEKVFLECVQDMDHENMFWYRQDPGLGLRLIYFSYDVKMKEKGDIPEGYSVSREKKERFSLILESASTNQTSMYLCASSLFVTSGNEQYFGPGTRLTVT.

The chain uses TRBV5-4 and TRBJ2-1; possibly TRBD2 for D (6 bases). This CDR3 contains 14 residues. Looked up from germline, CDR1 is SGHNT and CDR2 is YYREEE (reference sequence). V was cut by 7 bases and J by 4 bases, with 15 bases left in between. CDR3 in DNA: TGTGCCAGCGGTTTGAGTAGCGGATACAATGAGCAGTTCTTC. Translated: CASGLSSGYNEQFF.

The chain combines TRBV28 with TRBJ2-7; D may be TRBD1 (5 bases). This CDR3 has 12 amino acids. Trimming left V 4 bases short and J 6 bases short, with 10 bases between. Germline CDR1 and CDR2: MDHEN and SYDVKM. CDR3 coding DNA: TGTGCCAGCAGTTCCTCAGGGTCCGAGCAGTACTTC. Translating it yields CASSSSGSEQYF.

The chain is built from TRBV2 and TRBJ1-5; D is undetermined. Germline assignment: CDR1 SNHLY and CDR2 FYNNEI. The CDR3 covers 12 residues. The V end was cut by 6 bases, the J end by 5 bases, with 8 bases between. The CDR3: CASSDGDQPQHF. CDR3 in DNA: TGTGCCAGCAGCGACGGAGATCAGCCCCAGCATTTT.

The chain links TRBV29-1 to TRBJ2-1, with 7 bases fitting TRBD2. The CDR3 extends over 12 amino acids. V shed 2 bases, J shed 9 bases, and the junction held 4 bases outside the gene matches. Germline assignment: CDR1 SQVTM and CDR2 ANQGSEA. CDR3 sequence reads: CSVEREGTEQFF. For the CDR3, the DNA is TGCAGCGTTGAAAGGGAGGGTACTGAGCAGTTCTTC.